This T cell receptor beta chain was recovered during a study of T cells in tuberculosis. Study context: IGRA-negative adolescents, IGRA-positive adolescents with latent tuberculosis and adults with active tuberculosis formed this South African cohort.

Adolescents were screened for latent TB by skin test and IGRA. With V trimmed by 3 bases and J by 1 base, 2 bases remained unmatched. This CDR3 contains 13 residues. CDR1 and CDR2 (germline): GTSNPN, SVGIG (reference sequence). About this clone: Its cognate antigen is unknown.

Some clones are missing from TCRdb's copy, which holds only in-frame ones; the method was immunoSEQ multiplex PCR. The sample has tens of thousands of clones, more than 85% seen once. Study-level points and caveats: GEM motif frequencies gave approximately 70% accuracy; the GMM repertoire gave about 86%. GMM-specific TCRs were nearer to active tuberculosis alpha repertoires, suggesting expansion.

The gene calls are TRBV30 and TRBJ1-1; 7 nucleotides agree with TRBD1. The source of this sequence is a donor aged 10-29 years with latent tuberculosis or without tuberculosis infection. Specimen: PBMCs. CDR3 coding DNA: TGTGCCTGGAGCAGACAGGGGAACACTGAAGCTTTCTTT. Protein product: CAWSRQGNTEAFF.